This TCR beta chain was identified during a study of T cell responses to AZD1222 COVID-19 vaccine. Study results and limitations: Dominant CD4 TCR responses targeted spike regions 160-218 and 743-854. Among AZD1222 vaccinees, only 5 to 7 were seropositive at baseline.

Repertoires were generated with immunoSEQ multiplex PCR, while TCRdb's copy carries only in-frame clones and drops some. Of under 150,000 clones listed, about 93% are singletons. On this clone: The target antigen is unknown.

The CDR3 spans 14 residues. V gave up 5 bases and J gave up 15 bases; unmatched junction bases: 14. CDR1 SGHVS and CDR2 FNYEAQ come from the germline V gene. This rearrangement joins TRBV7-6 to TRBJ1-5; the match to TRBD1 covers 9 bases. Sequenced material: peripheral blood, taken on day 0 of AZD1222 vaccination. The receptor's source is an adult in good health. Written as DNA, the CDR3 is TGTGCCAGCAGCCCCCTCCCGGGACAGGGTAGGTGGCATTTT. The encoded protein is CASSPLPGQGRWHF.